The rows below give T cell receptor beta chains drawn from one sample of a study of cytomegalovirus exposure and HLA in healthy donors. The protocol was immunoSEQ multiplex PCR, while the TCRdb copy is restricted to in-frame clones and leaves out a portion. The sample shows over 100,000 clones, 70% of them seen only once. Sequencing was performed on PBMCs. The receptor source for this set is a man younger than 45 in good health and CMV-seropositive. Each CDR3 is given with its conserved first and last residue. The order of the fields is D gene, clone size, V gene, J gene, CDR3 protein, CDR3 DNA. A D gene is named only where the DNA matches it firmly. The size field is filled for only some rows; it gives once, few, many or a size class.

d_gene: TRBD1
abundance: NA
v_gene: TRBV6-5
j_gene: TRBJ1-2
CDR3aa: CASSYRTGAYGYTF
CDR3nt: TGTGCCAGCAGTTACAGGACAGGGGCCTATGGCTACACCTTC

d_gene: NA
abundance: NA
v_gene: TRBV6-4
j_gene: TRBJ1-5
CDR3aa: CASSLQGRSNQPQHF
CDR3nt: TGTGCCAGCAGTTTACAGGGCCGGAGCAATCAGCCCCAGCATTTT

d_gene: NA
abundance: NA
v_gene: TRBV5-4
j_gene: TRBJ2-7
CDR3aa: CASSFGQGGYEQYF
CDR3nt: TGTGCCAGCAGCTTCGGTCAGGGAGGCTACGAGCAGTACTTC

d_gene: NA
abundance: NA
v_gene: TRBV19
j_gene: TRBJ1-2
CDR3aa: CASGQSYGYTF
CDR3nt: TGTGCCAGTGGACAATCCTATGGCTACACCTTC

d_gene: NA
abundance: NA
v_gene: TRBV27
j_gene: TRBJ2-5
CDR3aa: CASSNLLGIEETQYF
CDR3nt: TGTGCCAGCAGTAACTTGCTAGGCATAGAAGAGACCCAGTACTTC

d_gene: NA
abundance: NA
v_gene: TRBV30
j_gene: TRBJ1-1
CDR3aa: CACRNTGYTEAFF
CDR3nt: TGTGCCTGCCGGAATACGGGGTACACTGAAGCTTTCTTT

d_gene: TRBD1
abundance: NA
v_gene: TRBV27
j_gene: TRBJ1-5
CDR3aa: CASSLSGTGNSNQPQHF
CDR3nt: TGTGCCAGCAGTCTTTCCGGGACAGGGAATAGCAATCAGCCCCAGCATTTT

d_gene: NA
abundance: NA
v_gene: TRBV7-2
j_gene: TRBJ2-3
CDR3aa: CASSYTSGSGYTDTQYF
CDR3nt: TGTGCCAGCAGCTATACGTCCGGTAGCGGATACACAGATACGCAGTATTTT

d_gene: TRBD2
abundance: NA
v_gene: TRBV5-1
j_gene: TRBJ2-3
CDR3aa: CASSLQRDTDTQYF
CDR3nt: TGCGCCAGCAGCCTCCAGCGGGACACAGATACGCAGTATTTT

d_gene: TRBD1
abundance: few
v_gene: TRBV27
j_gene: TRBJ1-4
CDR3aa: CASSFAGQGEKLFF
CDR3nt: TGTGCCAGCAGTTTTGCGGGACAGGGTGAAAAACTGTTTTTT

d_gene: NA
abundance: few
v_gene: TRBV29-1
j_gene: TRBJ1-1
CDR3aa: CSVDLTGNTEAFF
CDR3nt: TGCAGCGTTGATTTGACAGGGAACACTGAAGCTTTCTTT

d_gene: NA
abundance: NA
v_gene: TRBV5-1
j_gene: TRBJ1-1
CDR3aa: CASSLEGTEAFF
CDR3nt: TGCGCCAGCAGTCTAGAGGGAACTGAAGCTTTCTTT

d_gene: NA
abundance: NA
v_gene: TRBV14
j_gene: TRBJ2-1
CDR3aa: CASSQLADKNEQFF
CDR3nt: TGTGCCAGCAGCCAACTGGCAGACAAGAATGAGCAGTTCTTC

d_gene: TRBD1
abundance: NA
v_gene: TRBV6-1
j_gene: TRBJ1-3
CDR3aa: CASSMTGDGNTIYF
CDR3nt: TGTGCCAGCAGTATGACAGGGGACGGAAACACCATATATTTT

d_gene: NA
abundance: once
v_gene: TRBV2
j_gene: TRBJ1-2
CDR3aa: CASSEREVLYGYTF
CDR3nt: TGTGCCAGCAGTGAACGGGAAGTGCTCTATGGCTACACCTTC

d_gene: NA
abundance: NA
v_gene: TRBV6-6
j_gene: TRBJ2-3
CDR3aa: CASFFSPSGDTQYF
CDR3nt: TGTGCCAGCTTCTTTTCTCCCTCAGGAGATACGCAGTATTTT

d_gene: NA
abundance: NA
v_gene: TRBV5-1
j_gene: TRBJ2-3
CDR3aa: CASSSGTDTQYF
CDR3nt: TGCGCCAGCAGCAGCGGCACAGATACGCAGTATTTT

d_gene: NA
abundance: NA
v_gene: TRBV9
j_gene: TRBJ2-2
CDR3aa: CASSVEWQGNTGELFF
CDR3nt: TGTGCCAGCAGCGTAGAGTGGCAGGGGAACACCGGGGAGCTGTTTTTT

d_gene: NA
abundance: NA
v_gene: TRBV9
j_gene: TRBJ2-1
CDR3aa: CASSPLESSYNEQFF
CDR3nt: TGTGCCAGCAGCCCCCTTGAGAGCTCCTACAATGAGCAGTTCTTC

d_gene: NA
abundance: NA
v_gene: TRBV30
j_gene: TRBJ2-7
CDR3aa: CAWKKWDSLTYEQYF
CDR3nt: TGTGCCTGGAAAAAATGGGACTCCCTTACCTACGAGCAGTACTTC

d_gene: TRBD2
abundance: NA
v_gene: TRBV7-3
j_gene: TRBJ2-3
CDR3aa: CASSLGTSVDTQYF
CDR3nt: TGTGCCAGCAGCCTAGGGACTAGTGTAGATACGCAGTATTTT

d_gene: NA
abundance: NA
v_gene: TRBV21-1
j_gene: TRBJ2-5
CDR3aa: CASYLKAGKKETQYF
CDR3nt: TGTGCCAGCTATTTAAAAGCGGGAAAGAAAGAGACCCAGTACTTC

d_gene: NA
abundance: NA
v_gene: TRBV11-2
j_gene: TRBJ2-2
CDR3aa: CASSLGLTGELFF
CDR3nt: TGTGCCAGCAGCTTAGGTCTCACCGGGGAGCTGTTTTTT

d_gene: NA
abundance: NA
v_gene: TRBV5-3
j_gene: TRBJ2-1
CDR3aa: CARSRDFLSYNEQFF
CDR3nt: TGTGCCAGAAGCCGGGACTTTCTCTCCTACAATGAGCAGTTCTTC

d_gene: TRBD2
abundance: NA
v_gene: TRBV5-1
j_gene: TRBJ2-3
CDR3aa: CASSLPLAGVLDTQYF
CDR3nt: TGCGCCAGCAGCTTGCCCCTAGCGGGAGTGTTAGATACGCAGTATTTT

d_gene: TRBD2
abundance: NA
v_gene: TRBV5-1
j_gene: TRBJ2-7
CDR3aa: CASSLNPSRGGPGEQYF
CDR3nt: TGCGCCAGCAGCTTGAACCCATCGCGGGGGGGCCCGGGCGAGCAGTACTTC

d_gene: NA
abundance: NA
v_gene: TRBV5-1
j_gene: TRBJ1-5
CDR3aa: CASSQGVSDNQPQHF
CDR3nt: TGCGCCAGCAGCCAAGGGGTCAGTGACAATCAGCCCCAGCATTTT

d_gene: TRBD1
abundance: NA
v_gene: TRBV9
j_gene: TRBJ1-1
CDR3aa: CASSDRAQGADTEAFF
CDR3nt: TGTGCCAGCAGCGACCGAGCCCAGGGGGCAGACACTGAAGCTTTCTTT

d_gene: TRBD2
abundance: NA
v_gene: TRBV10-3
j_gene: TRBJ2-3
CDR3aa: CAITGLAGSTDTQYF
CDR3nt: TGTGCCATCACCGGACTAGCGGGAAGCACAGATACGCAGTATTTT

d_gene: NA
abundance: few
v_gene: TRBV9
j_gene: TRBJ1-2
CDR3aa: CASSVETREAGYTF
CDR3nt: TGTGCCAGCAGCGTAGAGACCAGGGAAGCTGGCTACACCTTC

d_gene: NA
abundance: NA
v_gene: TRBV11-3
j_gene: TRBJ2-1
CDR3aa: CASSLYRNNEQFF
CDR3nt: TGTGCCAGCAGCTTATACAGGAACAATGAGCAGTTCTTC

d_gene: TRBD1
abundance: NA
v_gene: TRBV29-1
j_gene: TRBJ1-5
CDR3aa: CSVSIGTGWNQPQHF
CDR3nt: TGCAGCGTTTCAATCGGGACAGGGTGGAATCAGCCCCAGCATTTT

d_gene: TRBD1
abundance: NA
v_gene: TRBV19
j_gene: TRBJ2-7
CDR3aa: CASSTLASGQGIHEQYF
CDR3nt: TGTGCCAGTAGTACTTTGGCCTCCGGACAGGGGATTCACGAGCAGTACTTC

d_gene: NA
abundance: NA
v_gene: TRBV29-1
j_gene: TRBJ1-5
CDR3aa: CSCDRRGGNQPQHF
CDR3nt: TGCAGCTGCGACCGCAGGGGCGGCAATCAGCCCCAGCATTTT

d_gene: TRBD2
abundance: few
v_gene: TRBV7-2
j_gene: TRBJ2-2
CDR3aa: CASSSSGGTGELFF
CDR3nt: TGTGCCAGCAGCTCGAGCGGGGGGACCGGGGAGCTGTTTTTT

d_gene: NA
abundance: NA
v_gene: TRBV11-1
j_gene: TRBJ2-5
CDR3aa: CASSLGPAGQETQYF
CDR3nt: TGTGCCAGCAGCTTAGGTCCGGCGGGACAAGAGACCCAGTACTTC

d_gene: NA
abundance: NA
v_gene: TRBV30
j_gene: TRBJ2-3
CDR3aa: CAWTFLTDTQYF
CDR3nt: TGTGCCTGGACTTTCCTAACAGATACGCAGTATTTT

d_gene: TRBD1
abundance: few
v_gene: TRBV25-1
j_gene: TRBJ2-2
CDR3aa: CASSGRWTGSSTGELFF
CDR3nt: TGTGCCAGCAGTGGACGGTGGACAGGGTCCTCTACCGGGGAGCTGTTTTTT

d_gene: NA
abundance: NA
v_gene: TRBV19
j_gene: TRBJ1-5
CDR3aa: CASRLGGNQPQHF
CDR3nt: TGTGCCAGTAGGCTGGGGGGTAATCAGCCCCAGCATTTT

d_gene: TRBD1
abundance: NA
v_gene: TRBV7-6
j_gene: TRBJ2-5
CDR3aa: CASSLGAAGGRERETQYF
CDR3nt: TGTGCCAGCAGCTTAGGGGCCGCAGGGGGCCGTGAGAGGGAGACCCAGTACTTC

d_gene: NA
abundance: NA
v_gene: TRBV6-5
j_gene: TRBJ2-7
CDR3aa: CASSPAGQTYEQYF
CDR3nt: TGTGCCAGCAGCCCCGCGGGGCAGACCTACGAGCAGTACTTC

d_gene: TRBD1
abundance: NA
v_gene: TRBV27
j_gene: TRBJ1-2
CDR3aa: CASRLPGTGGGANYGYTF
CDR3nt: TGTGCCAGCAGGCTTCCCGGGACAGGTGGGGGGGCTAACTATGGCTACACCTTC

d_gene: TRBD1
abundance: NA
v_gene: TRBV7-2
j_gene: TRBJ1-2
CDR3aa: CASSPMTGNYGYTF
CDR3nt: TGTGCCAGCAGCCCAATGACAGGGAACTATGGCTACACCTTC

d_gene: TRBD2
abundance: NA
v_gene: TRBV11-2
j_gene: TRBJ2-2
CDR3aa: CASSLAQLAGTMVGELFF
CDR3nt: TGTGCCAGCAGCTTAGCCCAACTAGCGGGTACCATGGTTGGGGAGCTGTTTTTT

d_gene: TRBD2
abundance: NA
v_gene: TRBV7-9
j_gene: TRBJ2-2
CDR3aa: CASSLGLAGANTGELFF
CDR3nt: TGTGCCAGCAGCTTAGGACTAGCGGGGGCCAACACCGGGGAGCTGTTTTTT

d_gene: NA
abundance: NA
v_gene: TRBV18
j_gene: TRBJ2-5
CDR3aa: CASSLKETQYF
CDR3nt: TGTGCCAGCTCTCTTAAAGAGACCCAGTACTTC

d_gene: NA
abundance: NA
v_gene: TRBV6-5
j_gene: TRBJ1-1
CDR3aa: CASSEDLANTEAFF
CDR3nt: TGTGCCAGCAGTGAGGACTTGGCAAACACTGAAGCTTTCTTT

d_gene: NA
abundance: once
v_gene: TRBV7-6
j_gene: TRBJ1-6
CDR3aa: CASSLARGGNSPLHF
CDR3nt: TGTGCCAGCAGCTTAGCACGGGGAGGGAATTCACCCCTCCACTTT

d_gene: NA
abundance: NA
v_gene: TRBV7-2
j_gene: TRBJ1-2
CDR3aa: CASSPPGRANYGYTF
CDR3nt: TGTGCCAGCAGCCCACCGGGCAGGGCTAACTATGGCTACACCTTC

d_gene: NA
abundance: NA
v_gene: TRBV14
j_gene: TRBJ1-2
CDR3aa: CASSRRESPLRGYTF
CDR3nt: TGTGCCAGCAGCCGCCGGGAGTCCCCCCTCAGGGGCTACACCTTC

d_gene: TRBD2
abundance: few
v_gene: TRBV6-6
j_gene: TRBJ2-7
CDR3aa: CASSYSGGDPSYEQYF
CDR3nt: TGTGCCAGCAGTTACTCTGGGGGGGACCCCTCCTACGAGCAGTACTTC

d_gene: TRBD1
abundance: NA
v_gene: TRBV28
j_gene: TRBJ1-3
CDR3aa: CASSRPPSDRAGNTIYF
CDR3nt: TGTGCCAGCAGTCGCCCTCCCTCGGACAGGGCTGGAAACACCATATATTTT

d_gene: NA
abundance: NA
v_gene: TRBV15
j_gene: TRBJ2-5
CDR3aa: CATSRAHGGETQYF
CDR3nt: TGTGCCACCAGCAGAGCTCACGGGGGAGAGACCCAGTACTTC

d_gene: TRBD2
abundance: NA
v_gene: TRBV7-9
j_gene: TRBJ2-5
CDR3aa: CASSLRRGETQYF
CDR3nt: TGTGCCAGCAGCTTAAGGCGGGGGGAGACCCAGTACTTC

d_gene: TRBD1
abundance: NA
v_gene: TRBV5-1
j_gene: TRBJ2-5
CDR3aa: CASGTGFIETQYF
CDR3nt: TGCGCCAGTGGGACAGGGTTTATAGAGACCCAGTACTTC

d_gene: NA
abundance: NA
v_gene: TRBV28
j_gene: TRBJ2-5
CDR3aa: CASSLMGPGVTQYF
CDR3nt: TGTGCCAGCAGTTTAATGGGGCCGGGCGTGACCCAGTACTTC

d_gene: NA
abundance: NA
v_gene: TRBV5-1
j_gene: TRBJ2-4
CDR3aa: CASSLEGGSVKNIQYF
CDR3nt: TGCGCCAGCAGCTTGGAAGGGGGATCGGTCAAAAACATTCAGTACTTC

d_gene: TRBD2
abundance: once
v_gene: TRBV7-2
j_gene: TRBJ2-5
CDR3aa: CASSLAILLAGGPGETQYF
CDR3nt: TGTGCCAGCAGCTTAGCGATTTTACTAGCGGGGGGGCCGGGGGAGACCCAGTACTTC

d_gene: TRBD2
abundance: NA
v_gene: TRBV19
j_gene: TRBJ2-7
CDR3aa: CASSATSGDYEQYF
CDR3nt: TGTGCCAGTAGTGCGACTAGCGGGGACTACGAGCAGTACTTC

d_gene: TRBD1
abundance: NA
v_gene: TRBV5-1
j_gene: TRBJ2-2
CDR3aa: CASSFQDRGTGELFF
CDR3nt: TGCGCCAGCAGCTTCCAAGACAGGGGGACCGGGGAGCTGTTTTTT